The clone carrying this TCR beta chain was seen a handful of times. Its cognate antigen is unknown. Then a second PCR, running roughly 7 to 11 cycles, was carried out with a sample-barcoded 5' primer and a J-beta primer mix. TCRdb re-derived calls from the 5' RACE reads in MiXCR, one entry per CDR3 protein. The sample carries roughly 1.7 million distinct CDR3 sequences, about 35% recorded once. The draw of peripheral blood yielded about 10 milliliters from each donor. The sample comes from a study of blood T cells in healthy people across ages. Study summary: There was about one barcoded beta molecule captured by template switching per two T cells. Overall study findings and caveats: Whereas aged donors had fewer naive CD4+ cells, long-lived donors had more of them and higher diversity. Roughly linear declines in TCR beta diversity per million T cells occurred with age.

The J segment lost 5 bases and the V segment lost 0 bases, leaving 7 bases of the junction unmatched. The CDR3 is 16 residues long. CDR1 and CDR2 (germline): MNHEY, SVGAGI. Sequencing was done on a sample of blood. The TCR sequence derives from a woman in her 30s in good health. This chain links TRBV6-5 with TRBJ2-1; 7 bases agree with TRBD1. In DNA form, the CDR3 reads TGTGCCAGCAGTTACTCAGGGACAGCTGTGAACAATGAGCAGTTCTTC. Translation gives CASSYSGTAVNNEQFF.